These T cell receptor beta chains were read from a single sample in a study of blood T cells in healthy people across ages. TCRdb reprocessed the 5' RACE reads via MiXCR and lists one record per CDR3 protein. The data hold approximately 1,000,000 distinct CDR3 sequences, with 35% to 50% observed a single time. Sequencing was carried out using blood. All receptors come from a woman between 55 and 75 years old in good health. The CDR3 runs from the conserved cysteine through the conserved F or W. The D gene is left open where the match is weak. Rows give clone size only sometimes, using once, few, many, or a class for an expanded clone.

size	D	V	J	length	CDR3	DNA
.	.	TRBV5-1	TRBJ1-5	12	CASSLDTGPQHF	TGCGCCAGCAGCTTGGACACGGGGCCCCAGCATTTT
.	.	TRBV5-1	TRBJ2-1	16	CASSGHVGSSYNEQFF	TGCGCCAGCAGCGGACACGTAGGGAGCTCCTACAATGAGCAGTTCTTC
.	.	TRBV20-1	TRBJ2-7	15	CSARASGPTSYEQYF	TGCAGTGCTAGAGCCTCAGGGCCAACCTCCTACGAGCAGTACTTC
few	.	TRBV4-1	TRBJ2-1	14	CASSQDLGRPEQFF	TGCGCCAGCAGCCAAGATCTAGGTAGACCTGAGCAGTTCTTC
.	TRBD1	TRBV12-3/TRBV12-4	TRBJ2-5	15	CASSPRTGKSVEQYF	TGTGCCAGCAGTCCCCGGACAGGGAAATCAGTAGAGCAGTACTTC
.	TRBD2	TRBV7-6	TRBJ2-1	17	CASSRWSSSGGDNEQFF	TGTGCCAGCAGCCGATGGAGTAGTAGCGGGGGCGACAATGAGCAGTTCTTC
.	TRBD2	TRBV20-1	TRBJ2-7	15	CSARANRDYSNEQYF	TGCAGTGCTAGAGCCAATAGGGACTATTCCAACGAGCAGTACTTC
few	TRBD1	TRBV20-1	TRBJ2-7	13	CSAAGTGGYEQYF	TGCAGTGCTGCCGGGACAGGGGGCTACGAGCAGTACTTC
few	.	TRBV7-9	TRBJ1-4	13	CATSLDLNEKLFF	TGTGCCACATCGTTGGACCTCAATGAAAAACTGTTTTTT
.	.	TRBV3-1	TRBJ2-7	15	CASSQAGTKIYEQYF	TGTGCCAGCAGCCAGGCCGGGACAAAAATCTACGAGCAGTACTTC
.	.	TRBV27	TRBJ2-6	16	CASSFPGGAGANVLTF	TGTGCCAGCAGTTTCCCAGGGGGGGCCGGGGCCAACGTCCTGACTTTC
few	TRBD1	TRBV20-1	TRBJ2-7	16	CSARDKGQGETGEQYF	TGCAGTGCTAGAGATAAGGGGCAGGGGGAAACTGGCGAGCAGTACTTC
few	.	TRBV20-1	TRBJ1-2	11	CSARDPPTYTF	TGCAGTGCTAGAGATCCCCCAACATACACCTTC
few	.	TRBV2	TRBJ2-1	11	CASSVYGEQFF	TGTGCCAGCAGTGTCTACGGAGAGCAGTTCTTC
.	TRBD2	TRBV7-2	TRBJ2-7	15	CASSLVTSGRGEQYF	TGTGCCAGCAGCTTAGTGACTAGCGGGAGGGGCGAGCAGTACTTC
few	.	TRBV27	TRBJ1-5	13	CASSPGANQPQHF	TGTGCCAGCAGTCCCGGAGCGAATCAGCCCCAGCATTTT
.	.	TRBV29-1	TRBJ2-7	14	CSVEVSSNSYEQYF	TGCAGCGTTGAAGTTAGCTCCAACTCCTACGAGCAGTACTTC
.	.	TRBV9	TRBJ2-1	15	CASSVQVVDGGEQFF	TGTGCCAGCAGCGTACAAGTAGTGGACGGGGGTGAGCAGTTCTTC
.	.	TRBV5-8	TRBJ2-7	12	CASSVGSREQYF	TGTGCCAGCAGCGTTGGGAGCCGCGAGCAGTACTTC
few	.	TRBV5-5	TRBJ2-3	16	CASSLLGLGPTDTQYF	TGTGCCAGCAGCTTGCTGGGCCTTGGACCCACAGATACGCAGTATTTT
.	.	TRBV12-3/TRBV12-4	TRBJ2-1	16	CASMPKEVSSYNEQFF	TGTGCCAGCATGCCTAAGGAGGTCAGCTCCTACAATGAGCAGTTCTTC
few	.	TRBV5-6	TRBJ2-1	19	CASSLSLVPALVGVNEQFF	TGTGCCAGCAGCTTGAGTTTGGTTCCCGCATTGGTAGGGGTCAATGAGCAGTTCTTC
.	.	TRBV2	TRBJ2-7	15	CASSWTESSYNEQYF	TGTGCCAGCAGTTGGACGGAGAGCTCCTACAATGAGCAGTACTTC
.	TRBD2	TRBV25-1	TRBJ2-7	15	CASSELGGTGDEQYF	TGTGCCAGCAGTGAATTGGGGGGGACGGGCGACGAGCAGTACTTC
.	.	TRBV7-2	TRBJ1-1	16	CASSLRRTGMNTEAFF	TGTGCCAGCAGCTTACGGCGGACGGGGATGAACACTGAAGCTTTCTTT
.	.	TRBV7-9	TRBJ1-4	11	CASRRAEKLFF	TGTGCCAGCCGCCGGGCGGAAAAACTGTTTTTT
.	TRBD2	TRBV9	TRBJ2-1	20	CASSVAIAGGHLSSYNEQFF	TGTGCCAGCAGCGTAGCAATAGCGGGAGGCCACCTGAGCTCCTACAATGAGCAGTTCTTC
.	TRBD2	TRBV27	TRBJ2-1	17	CASSLLGTVAGLNEQFF	TGTGCCAGCAGTTTATTAGGAACGGTAGCGGGGTTAAATGAGCAGTTCTTC
many	TRBD2	TRBV29-1	TRBJ2-7	16	CSVEGGRGGGSYEQYF	TGCAGCGTTGAAGGAGGTCGGGGCGGGGGCTCCTACGAGCAGTACTTC
.	.	TRBV15	TRBJ2-5	15	CATSRPDSFLETQYF	TGTGCCACCAGCAGGCCAGACAGTTTCCTAGAGACCCAGTACTTC
few	.	TRBV6-6	TRBJ2-7	15	CASSYLSGLINEQYF	TGTGCCAGCAGTTACTTGTCAGGGCTTATCAACGAGCAGTACTTC
.	TRBD2	TRBV15	TRBJ2-3	17	CATSRALTSGSVDTQYF	TGTGCCACCAGCAGAGCCCTGACTAGCGGGAGCGTAGATACGCAGTATTTT
.	TRBD1	TRBV10-3	TRBJ2-1	15	CAISESTGGINEQFF	TGTGCCATCAGTGAATCGACAGGGGGTATCAATGAGCAGTTCTTC
once	TRBD2	TRBV3-1	TRBJ2-7	19	CASSQGGRVSRGVPYEQYF	TGTGCCAGCAGCCAAGGGGGAAGAGTGTCACGGGGGGTCCCCTACGAGCAGTACTTC
.	.	TRBV6-1	TRBJ1-1	11	CATTRYTEAFF	TGTGCCACCACAAGGTATACTGAAGCTTTCTTT
.	.	TRBV6-1	TRBJ2-7	16	CASSDPRTQSSYEQYF	TGTGCCAGCAGTGACCCCCGAACCCAGAGCTCCTACGAGCAGTACTTC
.	.	TRBV6-1	TRBJ2-1	15	CASSVVGTSLNEQFF	TGTGCCAGCAGTGTGGTGGGGACCTCTCTCAATGAGCAGTTCTTC
.	TRBD2	TRBV7-9	TRBJ2-7	15	CASSLKASGSSEQYF	TGTGCCAGCAGCTTAAAGGCTAGCGGGAGTAGCGAGCAGTACTTC
.	TRBD2	TRBV4-1	TRBJ2-7	18	CASSQRASGRALSREQYF	TGCGCCAGCAGCCAACGGGCTAGCGGGAGGGCCTTGTCGCGCGAGCAGTACTTC
.	TRBD2	TRBV11-2	TRBJ2-7	14	CASSLGSGRVEQYF	TGTGCCAGCAGTTTAGGCTCCGGGAGGGTCGAGCAGTACTTC
.	.	TRBV6-1	TRBJ2-7	15	CASSEWRGGPYEQYF	TGTGCCAGCAGTGAATGGAGGGGGGGACCTTACGAGCAGTACTTC
once	.	TRBV19	TRBJ2-7	14	CASSIVGSSYEQYF	TGTGCCAGTAGTATAGTGGGGAGCTCCTACGAGCAGTACTTC
few	TRBD2	TRBV11-2	TRBJ2-3	14	CASRRAGGTDTQYF	TGTGCCAGCAGACGGGCGGGAGGCACAGATACGCAGTATTTT
few	TRBD1	TRBV27	TRBJ2-1	12	CASRTGGVEQFF	TGTGCCAGCAGAACAGGGGGCGTTGAGCAGTTCTTC
few	.	TRBV12-3/TRBV12-4	TRBJ2-5	14	CASSPYTGSETQYF	TGTGCCAGCAGCCCTTATACAGGGAGTGAGACCCAGTACTTC
once	TRBD2	TRBV10-3	TRBJ2-2	16	CAISDSVAGNTGELFF	TGTGCCATCAGTGATTCAGTAGCGGGAAATACCGGGGAGCTGTTTTTT